Shown below are 16 T cell receptor beta chains from a single sample sequenced in a study of OX40 agonist ivuxolimab in advanced cancers. The method was immunoSEQ multiplex PCR; TCRdb's version includes in-frame clones alone and lacks a portion of them. The sample includes tens of thousands of clones, 87% of them seen just once. Sequences were derived from CD4+ or CD8+ T cells sorted from blood, sampled in a trial of the OX40 agonist ivuxolimab. These receptor sequences come from an adult with an advanced solid tumor such as melanoma, head and neck, liver or kidney cancer.

The chain recombines TRBV6-5 with TRBJ1-5; no clear D. Germline values: CDR1 MNHEY, CDR2 SVGAGI. This CDR3 is built from 12 residues. Trimming cost V 6 bases and J 2 bases, with 5 bases left between them. Here the CDR3 reads CASRAGNQPQHF. The CDR3 DNA sequence: TGTGCCAGCAGGGCAGGCAATCAGCCCCAGCATTTT.

The chain combines TRBV5-3 with TRBJ2-1; 8 bases line up with TRBD1. TRBV5-3 is known as an ORF, though its function is uncertain. V lost 4 bases to trimming and J lost 7 bases; unmatched junction nucleotides: 13. The length of the CDR3 is 16 residues. The CDR3 is CARSAYRGSFWNEQFF. CDR3 nucleotide sequence: TGTGCCAGAAGCGCGTACAGGGGGAGCTTTTGGAATGAGCAGTTCTTC.

This chain connects TRBV11-2 to TRBJ1-3; tentatively, D is TRBD1 (5 bases). Germline loops: CDR1 SGHAT, CDR2 FQNNGV. The CDR3 spans 16 residues. Trimming took 1 base from V and 0 from J, leaving 10 bases between them. CDR3 sequence (DNA): TGTGCCAGCAGCTTAGCTTCGGGGGGCTCTGGAAACACCATATATTTT. This translates into CASSLASGGSGNTIYF.

The chain links TRBV6-6 to TRBJ1-5, with D uncertain. V dropped 1 base and J dropped 6 bases, with 10 bases sitting between them. The CDR3 is 14 residues long. Germline CDR1 reads MNHNY; CDR2 reads SVGAGI (reference sequence). The CDR3 sequence is CASSYLGLSQPQHF. In DNA form, the CDR3 reads TGTGCCAGCAGTTACTTGGGGTTAAGTCAGCCCCAGCATTTT.

The rearrangement links TRBV7-9 to TRBJ1-3, with a weak D call TRBD1 (6 bases). Germline assignment: CDR1 SEHNR and CDR2 FQNEAQ (reference sequence). This CDR3 comprises 15 residues. Trimming took off 7 bases at V and 0 bases at J, with 13 bases between the two ends. The CDR3 spells CASTGGQYSGNTIYF. The CDR3 DNA sequence: TGTGCCAGCACCGGGGGGCAGTACTCTGGAAACACCATATATTTT. The entire variable domain, with the rest obtained from reference TRBV7-9 and TRBJ1-3, is as follows: DTGVSQNPRHKITKRGQNVTFRCDPISEHNRLYWYRQTLGQGPEFLTYFQNEAQLEKSRLLSDRFSAERPKGSFSTLEIQRTEQGDSAMYLCASTGGQYSGNTIYFGEGSWLTVV.

The CDR3 reads CASSFGTAVNEQFF. The CDR3 nucleotides read TGTGCCAGCAGCTTCGGGACTGCCGTCAATGAGCAGTTCTTC. V gene TRBV11-2 combines with J gene TRBJ2-1; D might be TRBD2 (6 bases). The CDR3 extends over 14 amino acids. V shed 3 bases and J shed 6 bases, with 12 bases lying between them. CDR1 is SGHAT, CDR2 FQNNGV, per germline.

The chain joins TRBV6-1 to TRBJ1-1; 7 bases map to TRBD1. Germline V lookup: CDR1 MNHNS, CDR2 SASEGT. J lost 1 base, V lost 10 bases, and 6 bases had no gene match. The CDR3 loop spans 13 amino acids. CDR3 DNA: TGTGCCACCTCAGGGGGGAGGAACACTGAAGCTTTCTTT. Translated: CATSGGRNTEAFF.

The chain couples TRBV30 to TRBJ1-2; no clear D gene. V was trimmed by 0 bases and J by 7 bases, leaving 15 bases between them. Germline CDR1 GTSNPN, CDR2 SVGIG (reference sequence). This CDR3 region has 14 residues. CDR3 sequence: CAWSVPLGIGGYTF. CDR3 DNA: TGTGCCTGGAGTGTACCGTTGGGTATTGGTGGCTACACCTTC. Full variable domain (outside the CDR3, taken from reference TRBV30 and TRBJ1-2): SQTIHQWPATLVQPVGSPLSLECTVEGTSNPNLYWYRQAAGRGLQLLFYSVGIGQISSEVPQNLSASRPQDRQFILSSKKLLLSDSGFYLCAWSVPLGIGGYTFGSGTRLTVV.

The chain carries TRBV27 and TRBJ1-5; TRBD1 matches 11 bases. Germline V gives CDR1 MNHEY, CDR2 SMNVEV (reference sequence). The CDR3 extends over 15 amino acids. The ends lost 6 bases at V and 5 bases at J; junction bases unmatched: 6. Here the CDR3 DNA reads TGTGCCAGCAGGGGGGACAGGGGGTCACATCAGCCCCAGCATTTT. Amino acids: CASRGDRGSHQPQHF.

The rearrangement links TRBV2 to TRBJ2-2; no clear D gene. From germline, CDR1 is SNHLY and CDR2 FYNNEI. Trimming removed 4 bases at V and 3 bases at J, with 6 bases between. The CDR3 consists of 13 residues. DNA of the CDR3: TGTGCCAGCAGTGTTATGGACACCGGGGAGCTGTTTTTT. It encodes CASSVMDTGELFF.

V usage is TRBV6-1 and J usage is TRBJ1-6, with D possibly TRBD1 on 6 matching bases. Per germline, CDR1 MNHNS and CDR2 SASEGT. The CDR3 is made up of 14 amino acids. Deletions cut 7 bases from V and 10 bases from J, with 17 bases between. The DNA for the CDR3 is TGTGCCAGCAATGCAGAACAGGGAATGTCACCCCTCCACTTT. It yields the protein CASNAEQGMSPLHF.

This clone was observed once. As DNA, the CDR3 is TGTGCAAGTGATGGAAAGCGGGAGGGCCAGGGCGAGCAGTACTTC. Amino acids: CASDGKREGQGEQYF. This chain uses TRBV12-2 with TRBJ2-7; the D call TRBD2 from the table was never checked on the DNA. TRBV12-2 is given as a pseudogene. The CDR3 spans 15 residues.

The V and J genes are TRBV19 and TRBJ2-7; TRBD1 agrees at 7 bases. Germline CDR1 is LNHDA and CDR2 is SQIVND (reference sequence). Germline trimming cut 6 bases from V and 0 bases from J; bases unmatched to any gene: 5. The CDR3 is made up of 14 amino acids. CDR3 in DNA: TGTGCCAGTAGCTATACAGGGGCCTCCTACGAGCAGTACTTC. It translates to CASSYTGASYEQYF.

As DNA, the CDR3 is TGTGCCAGCAGCTTTGCTGCGGGAGGGCTCTCCGAGCAGTACTTC. Translation: CASSFAAGGLSEQYF. This rearrangement joins TRBV7-3 to TRBJ2-7; 9 bases map to TRBD2. V shed 3 bases and J 6 bases; nucleotides not matched to a gene: 9. CDR1 and CDR2 (germline): SGHTA, FQGTGA. The CDR3 contains 15 residues.

The V call is TRBV4-2, the J call TRBJ1-5; D is unclear. Germline lookup yields CDR1 LGHNA and CDR2 YNFKEQ. CDR3 length equals 16 residues. The V and J ends lost 1 base and 0 bases respectively, with 10 bases between them. This CDR3 is CASSQGETVSNQPQHF. CDR3 coding DNA: TGTGCCAGCAGCCAAGGGGAGACGGTTAGCAATCAGCCCCAGCATTTT.

The chain combines TRBV30 with TRBJ1-5; the D gene is possibly TRBD1 (5 bases). CDR1 is GTSNPN, CDR2 SVGIG, per germline (reference sequence). Trimming pared 5 bases from V and 0 bases from J, leaving 20 bases between. The CDR3 contains 17 residues. CDR3 residues: CAWGRGDGYYSNQPQHF. The CDR3 DNA follows: TGTGCCTGGGGTCGGGGGGACGGATATTATAGCAATCAGCCCCAGCATTTT.